Below are 7 T cell receptor beta chains sequenced from a single sample in a study of identical twins. TCRdb redid the calling of the 5' RACE reads with MiXCR, one entry per CDR3 protein. The sample consists of fewer than 650,000 distinct CDR3 sequences, 7.1% of them appearing once. In addition, the sample was reused for a study of yellow fever vaccine responses in identical twins.

Sequenced input: PBMCs. The origin of the receptors is a woman between 18 and 30 years old in good health.

The rearrangement links TRBV12-3 or TRBV12-4 to TRBJ1-1; 8 bases line up with TRBD1. V shed 8 bases and J 1 base; nucleotides not matched to a gene: 3. The CDR3 loop spans 13 amino acids. In DNA, the CDR3 is TGTGCCAGCGGACAGGGAGCGAACACTGAAGCTTTCTTT. It is translated as CASGQGANTEAFF.

This clonotype was seen ten or more times. The V and J genes are TRBV28 and TRBJ2-6; TRBD2 matches 9 bases. Looked up from germline, CDR1 is MDHEN and CDR2 is SYDVKM. The CDR3 loop spans 18 amino acids. V shed 1 base and J 1 base; nucleotides not matched to a gene: 5. As DNA, the CDR3 is TGTGCCAGCAGTTTATCTAGCGGGATAACTTCTGGGGCCAACGTCCTGACTTTC. It specifies CASSLSSGITSGANVLTF.

This clonotype was seen many times. The chain employs TRBV2 and TRBJ2-3, with unresolved D. The CDR3 extends over 14 amino acids. CDR1 and CDR2 from the germline V gene are SNHLY and FYNNEI. Trimming cost V 4 bases and J 1 base, with 9 bases left between them. In DNA, the CDR3 is TGTGCCAGCAGTGTTACTACCCGCACAGATACGCAGTATTTT. Protein sequence: CASSVTTRTDTQYF.

V gene TRBV5-1 combines with J gene TRBJ2-7, with 8 bases that match TRBD1. Germline V lookup: CDR1 SGHRS, CDR2 YFSETQ. The CDR3 loop spans 14 amino acids. V trimming: 4 bases; J trimming: 1 base; junction bases outside the gene matches: 4. The CDR3 loop is CASSAGQVSYEQYF. CDR3 bases: TGCGCCAGCAGCGCGGGACAGGTATCCTACGAGCAGTACTTC.

This clonotype was counted ten times or more. The V call is TRBV7-2, the J call TRBJ2-7; TRBD1 or TRBD2 may be the D gene (6 bases each). Germline V gene lookup returns CDR1 SGHTA and CDR2 FQGNSA. This CDR3 is built from 15 residues. Trimming shortened V by 1 base and J by 2 bases, and 12 bases separated the two germline ends. CDR3 in DNA: TGTGCCAGCAGCTTAGATTGGGGGGCCCCCTACGAGCAGTACTTC. Amino acids: CASSLDWGAPYEQYF.

This clonotype has more than one count but fewer than ten. The chain joins TRBV12-3 or TRBV12-4 to TRBJ2-7, with 8 bases identical to TRBD1. Losses at the gene ends were 6 bases for V and 0 bases for J; bases not matched to a gene: 10. The CDR3 runs 16 residues. CDR3 nucleotides: TGTGCCAGCAGCGCCTTCCAGGGGGCCCTCTCCTACGAGCAGTACTTC. It specifies CASSAFQGALSYEQYF.

The table lists this clonotype with many counts. This chain links TRBV7-8 with TRBJ2-2; 9 bases align to TRBD2. This CDR3 has 19 residues. Trimming cost V 4 bases and J 5 bases; bases outside gene matches: 17. From germline, CDR1 is SGHVS and CDR2 FQNEAQ. The CDR3 protein is CASSSRRAGGSRETGELFF. CDR3 in DNA: TGTGCCAGCAGCTCTCGGCGAGCGGGGGGTTCTCGCGAGACCGGGGAGCTGTTTTTT.